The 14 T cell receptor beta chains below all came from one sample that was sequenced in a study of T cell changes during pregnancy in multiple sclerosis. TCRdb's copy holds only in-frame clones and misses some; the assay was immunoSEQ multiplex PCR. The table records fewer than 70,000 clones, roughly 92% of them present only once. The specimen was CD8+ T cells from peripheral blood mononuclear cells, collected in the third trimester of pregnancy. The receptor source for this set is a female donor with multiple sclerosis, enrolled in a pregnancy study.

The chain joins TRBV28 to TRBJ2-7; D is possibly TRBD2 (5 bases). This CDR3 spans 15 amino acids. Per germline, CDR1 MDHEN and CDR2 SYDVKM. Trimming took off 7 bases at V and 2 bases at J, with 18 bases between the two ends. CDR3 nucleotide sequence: TGTGCCAGCAAGACTATACTTGCACAAGCCTACGAGCAGTACTTC. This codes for CASKTILAQAYEQYF. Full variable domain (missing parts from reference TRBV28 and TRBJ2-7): DVKVTQSSRYLVKRTGEKVFLECVQDMDHENMFWYRQDPGLGLRLIYFSYDVKMKEKGDIPEGYSVSREKKERFSLILESASTNQTSMYLCASKTILAQAYEQYFGPGTRLTVT.

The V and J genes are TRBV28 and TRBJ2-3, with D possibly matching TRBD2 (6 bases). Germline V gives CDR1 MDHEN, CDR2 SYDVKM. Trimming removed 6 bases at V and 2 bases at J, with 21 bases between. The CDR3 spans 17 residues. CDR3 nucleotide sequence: TGTGCCAGCAGCCTCTCTGGGGGGAATCTTTACACAGATACGCAGTATTTT. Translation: CASSLSGGNLYTDTQYF. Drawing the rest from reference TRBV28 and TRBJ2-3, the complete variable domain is DVKVTQSSRYLVKRTGEKVFLECVQDMDHENMFWYRQDPGLGLRLIYFSYDVKMKEKGDIPEGYSVSREKKERFSLILESASTNQTSMYLCASSLSGGNLYTDTQYFGPGTRLTVL.

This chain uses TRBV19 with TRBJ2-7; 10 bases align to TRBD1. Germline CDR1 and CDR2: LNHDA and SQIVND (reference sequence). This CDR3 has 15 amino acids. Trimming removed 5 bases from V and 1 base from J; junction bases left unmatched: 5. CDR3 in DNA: TGTGCCAGTAGTTATGGGACAGGGGTGTCCTACGAGCAGTACTTC. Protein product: CASSYGTGVSYEQYF.

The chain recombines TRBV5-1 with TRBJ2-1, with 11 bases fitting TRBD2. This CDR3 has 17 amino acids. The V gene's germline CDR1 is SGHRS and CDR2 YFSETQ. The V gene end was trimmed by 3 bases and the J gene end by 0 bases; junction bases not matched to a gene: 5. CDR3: CASSSGTSGRSYNEQFF. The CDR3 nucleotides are TGCGCCAGCAGCTCCGGGACTAGCGGCCGCTCCTACAATGAGCAGTTCTTC. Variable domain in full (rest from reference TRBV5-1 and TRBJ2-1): KAGVTQTPRYLIKTRGQQVTLSCSPISGHRSVSWYQQTPGQGLQFLFEYFSETQRNKGNFPGRFSGRQFSNSRSEMNVSTLELGDSALYLCASSSGTSGRSYNEQFFGPGTRLTVL.

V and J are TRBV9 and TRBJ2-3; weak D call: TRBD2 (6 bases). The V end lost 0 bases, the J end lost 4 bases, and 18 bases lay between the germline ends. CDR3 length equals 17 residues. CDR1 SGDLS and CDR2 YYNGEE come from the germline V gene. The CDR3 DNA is TGTGCCAGCAGCGTAGTCGCGGGGTTGGATTGGGCAGATACGCAGTATTTT. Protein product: CASSVVAGLDWADTQYF.

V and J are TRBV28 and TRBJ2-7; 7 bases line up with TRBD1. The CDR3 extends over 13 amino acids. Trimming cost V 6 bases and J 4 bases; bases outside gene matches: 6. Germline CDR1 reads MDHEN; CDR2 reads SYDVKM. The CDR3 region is CASRLRDSYEQYF. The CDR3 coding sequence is TGTGCCAGCAGACTTCGGGACAGTTACGAGCAGTACTTC.

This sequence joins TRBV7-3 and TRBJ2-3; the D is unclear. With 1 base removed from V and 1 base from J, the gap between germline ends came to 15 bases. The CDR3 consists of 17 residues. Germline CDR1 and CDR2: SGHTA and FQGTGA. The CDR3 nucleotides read TGTGCCAGCAGCTTAAAGTGCACAGAGCAGTGCACAGATACGCAGTATTTT. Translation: CASSLKCTEQCTDTQYF.

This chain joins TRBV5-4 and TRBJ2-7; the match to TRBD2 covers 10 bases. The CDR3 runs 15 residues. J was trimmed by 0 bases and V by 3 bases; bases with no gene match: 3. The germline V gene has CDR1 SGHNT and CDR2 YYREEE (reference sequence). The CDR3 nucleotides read TGTGCCAGCAGCTCGACTAGCGGGTCCTCCTACGAGCAGTACTTC. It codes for CASSSTSGSSYEQYF.

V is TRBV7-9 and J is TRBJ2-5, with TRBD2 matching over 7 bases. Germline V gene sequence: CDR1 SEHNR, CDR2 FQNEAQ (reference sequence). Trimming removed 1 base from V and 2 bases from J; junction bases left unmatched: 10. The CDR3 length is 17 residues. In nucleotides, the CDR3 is TGTGCCAGCAGCTTAGAGGGAATGGGGGAGGGTCAAGAGACCCAGTACTTC. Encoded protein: CASSLEGMGEGQETQYF.

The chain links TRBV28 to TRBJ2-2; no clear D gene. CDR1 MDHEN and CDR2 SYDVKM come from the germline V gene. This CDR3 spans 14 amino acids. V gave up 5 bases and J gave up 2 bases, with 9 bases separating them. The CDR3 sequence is CASSPRQNTGELFF. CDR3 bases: TGTGCCAGCAGTCCGCGACAAAACACCGGGGAGCTGTTTTTT.

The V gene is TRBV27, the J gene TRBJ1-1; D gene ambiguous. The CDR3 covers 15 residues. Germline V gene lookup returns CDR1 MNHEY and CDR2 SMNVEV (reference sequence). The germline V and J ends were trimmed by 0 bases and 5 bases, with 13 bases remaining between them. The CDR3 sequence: CASSLSFRGITEAFF. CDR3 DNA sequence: TGTGCCAGCAGTTTATCGTTTCGGGGTATAACTGAAGCTTTCTTT.

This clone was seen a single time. The CDR3, as DNA: TGCGCCAGCAGCTCAGGGGGGACTTACAATGAGCAGTTCTTC. It encodes CASSSGGTYNEQFF. The rearrangement links TRBV5-1 to TRBJ2-1; D might be TRBD1 (7 bases). CDR1 SGHRS and CDR2 YFSETQ come from the germline V gene. Trimming stripped 3 bases from V and 4 bases from J, with 11 bases between. This CDR3 contains 14 residues.

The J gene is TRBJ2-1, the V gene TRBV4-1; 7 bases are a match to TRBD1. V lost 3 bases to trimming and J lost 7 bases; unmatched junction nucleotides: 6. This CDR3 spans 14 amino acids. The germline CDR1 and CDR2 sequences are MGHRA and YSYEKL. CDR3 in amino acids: CASSHTGAFNEQFF. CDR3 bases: TGCGCCAGCAGCCATACAGGGGCCTTTAATGAGCAGTTCTTC.

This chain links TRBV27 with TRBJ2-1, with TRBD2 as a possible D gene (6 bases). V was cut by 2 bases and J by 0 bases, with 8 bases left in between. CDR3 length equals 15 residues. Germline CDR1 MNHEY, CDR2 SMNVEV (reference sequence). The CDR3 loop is CASSLGGSSYNEQFF. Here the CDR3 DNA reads TGTGCCAGCAGTTTAGGGGGGAGCTCCTACAATGAGCAGTTCTTC.